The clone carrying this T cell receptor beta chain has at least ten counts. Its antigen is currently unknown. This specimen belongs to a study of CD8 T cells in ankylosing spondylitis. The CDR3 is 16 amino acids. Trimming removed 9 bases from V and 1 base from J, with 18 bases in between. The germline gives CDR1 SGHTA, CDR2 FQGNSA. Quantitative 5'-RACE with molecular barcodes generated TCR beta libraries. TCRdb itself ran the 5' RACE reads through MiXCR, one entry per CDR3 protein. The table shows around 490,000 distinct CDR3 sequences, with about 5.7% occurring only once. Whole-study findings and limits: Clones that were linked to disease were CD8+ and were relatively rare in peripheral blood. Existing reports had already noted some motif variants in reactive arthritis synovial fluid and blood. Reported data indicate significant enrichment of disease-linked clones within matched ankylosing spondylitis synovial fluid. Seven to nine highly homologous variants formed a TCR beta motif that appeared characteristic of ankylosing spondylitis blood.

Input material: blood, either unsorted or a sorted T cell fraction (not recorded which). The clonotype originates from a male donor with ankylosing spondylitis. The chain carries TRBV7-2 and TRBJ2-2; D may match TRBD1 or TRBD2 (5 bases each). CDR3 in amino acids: CARTPEGRLNTGELFF. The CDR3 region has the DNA TGTGCCAGGACGCCTGAGGGGCGGTTGAACACCGGGGAGCTGTTTTTT.